Listed below are T cell receptor beta chains from one sample, sequenced in a study of cytomegalovirus exposure and HLA in healthy donors. The assay was immunoSEQ multiplex PCR, and TCRdb's table has in-frame clones only and misses some. The table includes 95,000 to 150,000 clones, 75% to 80% detected once. Sequenced material: PBMCs. Every receptor here comes from a woman aged 30 to 39 in good health and CMV-seropositive. Both conserved end residues are trimmed from each CDR3. Rows may omit the clone size; those that give it use once, few, many or a size class.

CDR3 protein: AGDETGGAGYT
V gene: TRBV2
clone size: few
J gene: TRBJ1-2

CDR3 protein: ASSIWADPSYNSPLH
V gene: TRBV19
clone size: NA
J gene: TRBJ1-6

CDR3 protein: ASRLDRAYNQPQH
V gene: TRBV6-6
clone size: NA
J gene: TRBJ1-5

CDR3 protein: ASSENPGAEGNTIY
V gene: TRBV7-6
clone size: NA
J gene: TRBJ1-3

CDR3 protein: ASSSTDRFSEKLF
V gene: TRBV11-2
clone size: NA
J gene: TRBJ1-4

CDR3 protein: ASRPRMGQHQETQY
V gene: TRBV6-6
clone size: NA
J gene: TRBJ2-5

CDR3 protein: ASSPDWQINTEAF
V gene: TRBV7-6
clone size: NA
J gene: TRBJ1-1

CDR3 protein: ASSQDRGTNQPQH
V gene: TRBV4-3
clone size: NA
J gene: TRBJ1-5

CDR3 protein: ASSQDRRGGADTQY
V gene: TRBV4-2
clone size: NA
J gene: TRBJ2-3

CDR3 protein: ASSQEAGGVDEQF
V gene: TRBV4-2
clone size: once
J gene: TRBJ2-1

CDR3 protein: ASSVVPTVHSGNTIY
V gene: TRBV9
clone size: NA
J gene: TRBJ1-3

CDR3 protein: ASSPDRANYGYT
V gene: TRBV27
clone size: few
J gene: TRBJ1-2

CDR3 protein: ASSLTVDQPQH
V gene: TRBV11-2
clone size: NA
J gene: TRBJ1-5

CDR3 protein: ASSIGQGGNYGYT
V gene: TRBV19
clone size: NA
J gene: TRBJ1-2

CDR3 protein: ASSLGQGALNYEQY
V gene: TRBV5-6
clone size: NA
J gene: TRBJ2-7

CDR3 protein: ASSLKAREEETQY
V gene: TRBV5-6
clone size: NA
J gene: TRBJ2-5

CDR3 protein: ASSLVALHRGTDTQY
V gene: TRBV27
clone size: NA
J gene: TRBJ2-3

CDR3 protein: ASSRDFGQETQY
V gene: TRBV6-5
clone size: NA
J gene: TRBJ2-5

CDR3 protein: ASSLPGVAKNIQY
V gene: TRBV28
clone size: once
J gene: TRBJ2-4

CDR3 protein: ASSVAGAGRKY
V gene: TRBV14
clone size: few
J gene: TRBJ2-7

CDR3 protein: ASSLGGYQETQY
V gene: TRBV6-5
clone size: NA
J gene: TRBJ2-5

CDR3 protein: ASSWGQGVGTGELF
V gene: TRBV5-4
clone size: NA
J gene: TRBJ2-2

CDR3 protein: AWSPGLAGGTDTQY
V gene: TRBV30
clone size: NA
J gene: TRBJ2-3

CDR3 protein: ASSLGQGVNQPQH
V gene: TRBV28
clone size: NA
J gene: TRBJ1-5

CDR3 protein: ASTRQGRQTQY
V gene: TRBV2
clone size: few
J gene: TRBJ2-5

CDR3 protein: ASSIDRFYGYT
V gene: TRBV6-6
clone size: few
J gene: TRBJ1-2

CDR3 protein: ASSTPGGASYGYT
V gene: TRBV5-4
clone size: NA
J gene: TRBJ1-2

CDR3 protein: ASRATGNQPQH
V gene: TRBV6-1
clone size: NA
J gene: TRBJ1-5

CDR3 protein: ASSPTGTYEQY
V gene: TRBV28
clone size: few
J gene: TRBJ2-7

CDR3 protein: AISPGTDTQY
V gene: TRBV10-3
clone size: NA
J gene: TRBJ2-3

CDR3 protein: ASSEGRAITGELF
V gene: TRBV6-1
clone size: few
J gene: TRBJ2-2

CDR3 protein: ASNNWLVGNEQF
V gene: TRBV2
clone size: NA
J gene: TRBJ2-1

CDR3 protein: ASSESMSSYNEQF
V gene: TRBV2
clone size: NA
J gene: TRBJ2-1

CDR3 protein: ASSEDTEAF
V gene: TRBV6-5
clone size: NA
J gene: TRBJ1-1

CDR3 protein: ASSPLNSPLH
V gene: TRBV28
clone size: NA
J gene: TRBJ1-6

CDR3 protein: ASSPHRTPNTGELF
V gene: TRBV11-1
clone size: NA
J gene: TRBJ2-2

CDR3 protein: AWLAERYEQY
V gene: TRBV30
clone size: NA
J gene: TRBJ2-7

CDR3 protein: ASSLQGPPNEKLF
V gene: TRBV5-1
clone size: NA
J gene: TRBJ1-4

CDR3 protein: ASSMGARNNQPQH
V gene: TRBV19
clone size: once
J gene: TRBJ1-5

CDR3 protein: ASSLQGAGELF
V gene: TRBV4-3
clone size: few
J gene: TRBJ2-2

CDR3 protein: ASSLGGFSNQPQH
V gene: TRBV27
clone size: NA
J gene: TRBJ1-5

CDR3 protein: ASSPVQGNIQPQH
V gene: TRBV18
clone size: NA
J gene: TRBJ1-5

CDR3 protein: ASSLRTGRTDTQY
V gene: TRBV5-1
clone size: NA
J gene: TRBJ2-3

CDR3 protein: ASSRTVTDTQY
V gene: TRBV6-1
clone size: NA
J gene: TRBJ2-3

CDR3 protein: ASSLVAGGSPTDTQY
V gene: TRBV11-2
clone size: NA
J gene: TRBJ2-3

CDR3 protein: ASSFANTGELF
V gene: TRBV5-1
clone size: NA
J gene: TRBJ2-2

CDR3 protein: ASGLGQGGYEQY
V gene: TRBV28
clone size: few
J gene: TRBJ2-7

CDR3 protein: SSSPKLAGVSYNEQF
V gene: TRBV7-9
clone size: NA
J gene: TRBJ2-1

CDR3 protein: ASSVTGRSEAF
V gene: TRBV7-8
clone size: few
J gene: TRBJ1-1

CDR3 protein: ASSKTLRVNYGYT
V gene: TRBV7-8
clone size: NA
J gene: TRBJ1-2